This entry describes one T cell receptor (beta chain). This specimen belongs to a study of blood T cells in healthy people across ages. Trimming removed 2 bases from V and 5 bases from J, with 18 bases in between. The germline V gene encodes CDR1 SGHTA and CDR2 FQGNSA. The CDR3 spans 16 residues. The authors ran a second PCR of about 7 to 11 cycles using a sample-barcoded 5' primer and a J-beta primer mix. From the 5' RACE reads, TCRdb called clonotypes with MiXCR, one entry per CDR3 protein. The table has around 1,900,000 distinct CDR3 sequences, about 39% seen once. Donors ranged from roughly 6 to 95 years old and were healthy Caucasians in Russia.

The chain joins TRBV7-2 to TRBJ1-2; D gene unclear. The sample was blood. The source of this sequence is a human donor in good health. The CDR3 reads CASSLSSWVSQYGYTF. CDR3 DNA sequence: TGTGCCAGCAGCTTATCTTCGTGGGTTTCACAATATGGCTACACCTTC.